This TCR beta chain was retrieved from a study of graft-versus-host responses after intestinal transplantation. At the level of the study: Anti-thymocyte globulin induction, then tacrolimus and steroids for around 3 years, went to all recipients.

Details on this clone: Its antigen is unknown.

V shed 9 bases and J 4 bases; nucleotides not matched to a gene: 8. The V gene's germline CDR1 is MDHEN and CDR2 SYDVKM. CDR3 size: 13 residues. Profiled with immunoSEQ multiplex PCR; TCRdb holds only in-frame clones, not every one. Among about 70,000 clones, 90% to 95% were seen once, and the ten largest hold less than 0.55%. Study results and limitations: In patients with graft-donor T cell macrochimerism, allograft graft-versus-host to host-versus-graft clonal ratios were high.

The TCR comes from a human donor who received an intestinal transplant. The V gene is TRBV28, the J gene TRBJ1-1, with 7 bases lining up with TRBD1. The specimen was unstimulated CD8+ T cells sorted from spleen or lymph node cells, collected before intestinal transplant. The CDR3 DNA sequence: TGTGCCAGTACGACAGGGTCGTCCACTGAAGCTTTCTTT. Translating gives CASTTGSSTEAFF.